Listed below are T cell receptor beta chains from one sample, sequenced in a study of cytomegalovirus exposure and HLA in healthy donors. TCRdb's table, derived via immunoSEQ multiplex PCR, lists solely in-frame clones and lacks some. The table lists 280,000 or so clones, 80% to 90% of them singletons. The source material was PBMCs. The receptors were gathered from a woman aged 18-30 years in good health and CMV-seronegative. Both conserved end residues are part of each CDR3. The D gene is left open where the match is weak. A clone size is listed for some rows: how often the clone was seen (once, few, many), or a class if it is expanded.

>TRBD1|once|TRBV5-6|TRBJ1-6|17
TGTGCCAGCACCTTTGGAGGACAGGACTCCTATAATTCACCCCTCCACTTT
CASTFGGQDSYNSPLHF
>TRBD1|.|TRBV15|TRBJ2-3|15
TGTGCCACCAGCAACGACAGGGGGCGGACAGATACGCAGTATTTT
CATSNDRGRTDTQYF
>TRBD2|.|TRBV10-3|TRBJ2-3|17
TGTGCCATCGCCCGACTAGCGGGGGGCGGGAGCACAGATACGCAGTATTTT
CAIARLAGGGSTDTQYF
>TRBD1|.|TRBV11-2|TRBJ1-2|15
TGTGCCGGCAGCTTATCAGGGGGAAAAGGCTATGGCTACACCTTC
CAGSLSGGKGYGYTF
>.|once|TRBV12-5|TRBJ2-5|17
TGTGCTAGTGGTTTGGGACGGCAGGGCCTCTCCCAAGAGACCCAGTACTTC
CASGLGRQGLSQETQYF
>TRBD2|.|TRBV6-5|TRBJ2-7|12
TGTGCCAGCAGTGGGGGGGTGTACGAGCAGTACTTC
CASSGGVYEQYF
>TRBD1|.|TRBV27|TRBJ1-1|15
TGTGCCAGCAGTTTAAACGGACAGGTCGGCACTGAAGCTTTCTTT
CASSLNGQVGTEAFF
>.|.|TRBV10-3|TRBJ2-7|13
TGTGCCATCAGTGAGACTCTGCCGTACGAGCAGTACTTC
CAISETLPYEQYF
>.|.|TRBV18|TRBJ1-3|14
TGTGCCAGCTCACCACGCAGGGATGGGGACACCATATATTTT
CASSPRRDGDTIYF
>.|.|TRBV5-1|TRBJ2-7|16
TGCGCCAGCAGCGACCTCCGGACAGAAAGCTCCTACGAGCAGTACTTC
CASSDLRTESSYEQYF
>.|.|TRBV12-5|TRBJ1-5|17
TGTGCTAGTGGTTTGGTACTGCAGGCTTCCGTAGATCAGCCCCAGCATTTT
CASGLVLQASVDQPQHF
>.|once|TRBV18|TRBJ1-3|16
TGTGCCAGCTCACCCGGACAGCCGAGCTCTGGAAACACCATATATTTT
CASSPGQPSSGNTIYF
>.|.|TRBV7-2|TRBJ2-5|17
TGTGCCAGCAGCTTTTTATCGGGGATAACCACACGAGAGACCCAGTACTTC
CASSFLSGITTRETQYF
>.|.|TRBV19|TRBJ2-2|13
TGTGCCAGTAGCTTGATGCGCGCCCGGGAGCTGTTTTTT
CASSLMRARELFF
>TRBD2|.|TRBV4-1|TRBJ2-7|16
TGCGCCAGCAGCCAAGGTCCGGGACTAGGCTCCTACGAGCAGTACTTC
CASSQGPGLGSYEQYF
>TRBD1|.|TRBV6-5|TRBJ1-2|15
TGTGCCAGCAGTTACTCGGCCGGGACAGGAGAAGGCTACACCTTC
CASSYSAGTGEGYTF
>TRBD1|.|TRBV6-5|TRBJ2-6|15
TGTGCCAGCAGTCAGGGACAGGCTGGGGCCAACGTCCTGACTTTC
CASSQGQAGANVLTF
>.|.|TRBV9|TRBJ1-4|13
TGTGCCAGCACCCCGTCCGAGGGTGAAAAACTGTTTTTT
CASTPSEGEKLFF
>.|.|TRBV19|TRBJ2-1|14
TGTGCCAGTAGGCGGGACCCTTACTACAATGAGCAGTTCTTC
CASRRDPYYNEQFF
>.|.|TRBV5-6|TRBJ1-5|14
TGTGCCAGCAGCTTGGGGGGGGGAGGGCAGCCCCAGCATTTT
CASSLGGGGQPQHF
>TRBD2|.|TRBV5-4|TRBJ2-7|16
TGTGCCAGCAGCTTGGATGTAGCGGGGGCCTTTAAGGCGCAGTACTTC
CASSLDVAGAFKAQYF
>TRBD2|.|TRBV27|TRBJ2-2|14
TGTGCCAGCAGTCGCGGGGGGGACACCGGGGAGCTGTTTTTT
CASSRGGDTGELFF
>.|.|TRBV12-5|TRBJ2-3|11
TGTGCTAGTGGCGGGGAACTGCCGCAGTATTTT
CASGGELPQYF
>TRBD1|few|TRBV4-1|TRBJ2-5|16
TGCGCCAGCAGCCAGTCGGGACAGGGGGCGGGAGAGACCCAGTACTTC
CASSQSGQGAGETQYF
>TRBD2|.|TRBV9|TRBJ2-3|16
TGTGCCAGCACTGGACTAGCGGGGGGGCCAACAGATACGCAGTATTTT
CASTGLAGGPTDTQYF
>TRBD1|.|TRBV29-1|TRBJ1-2|13
TGCAGCGTAGACAGGGGTTTGAACTATGGCTACACCTTC
CSVDRGLNYGYTF
>.|.|TRBV9|TRBJ1-1|13
TGTGCCAGCAGCGATGACAGCAACACTGAAGCTTTCTTT
CASSDDSNTEAFF
>TRBD2|.|TRBV4-2|TRBJ2-7|14
TGTGCCAGCGGACCGGGACTACTCGGTTACGAGCAGTACTTC
CASGPGLLGYEQYF
>TRBD1|.|TRBV2|TRBJ2-5|14
TGTGCCAGCAGACAACTCAGGGGGATGGAGACCCAGTACTTC
CASRQLRGMETQYF
>.|.|TRBV2|TRBJ2-7|13
TGTGCCAGCAAGCGGCGTACATCCTACGAGCAGTACTTC
CASKRRTSYEQYF
>TRBD2|.|TRBV4-1|TRBJ2-3|16
TGCGCCAGCAGCCAAACAAGCGGGGGGGCTTGGGATACGCAGTATTTT
CASSQTSGGAWDTQYF
>.|once|TRBV9|TRBJ2-1|16
TGTGCCAGCAGCGTCTCGGACTTTCCTTCCTACAATGAGCAGTTCTTC
CASSVSDFPSYNEQFF
>.|.|TRBV9|TRBJ1-3|14
TGTGCCAGCAGCCCCCAGACAGGTCCCGAGCCCATATATTTT
CASSPQTGPEPIYF
>.|.|TRBV18|TRBJ1-3|15
TGTGCCAGCTCACCATTGGACACCTCTGGAAACACCATATATTTT
CASSPLDTSGNTIYF
>.|.|TRBV11-3|TRBJ2-3|13
TGTGCCAGCAGCCAGGGGCAGGAACGGACGCAGTATTTT
CASSQGQERTQYF
>TRBD1|.|TRBV27|TRBJ2-7|15
TGTGCCAGCAGTAAAGGACAGGGGGCGTCCTACGAGCAGTACTTC
CASSKGQGASYEQYF
>.|.|TRBV29-1|TRBJ1-1|14
TGCAGCGTTAGAATCAGGGGTATGAACACTGAAGCTTTCTTT
CSVRIRGMNTEAFF
>.|.|TRBV6-6|TRBJ2-5|13
TGTGCCAGCAGTTGGACAGACCAAGAGACCCAGTACTTC
CASSWTDQETQYF
>.|.|TRBV7-9|TRBJ1-3|17
TGTGCCAGCAGCCCTAGGGGGTCCTACACTTCTGGAAACACCATATATTTT
CASSPRGSYTSGNTIYF
>TRBD2|.|TRBV7-2|TRBJ2-7|16
TGTGCCAGCAGCTTAGAGGAGTCGGGACTAGCTTTGGAGCAGTACTTC
CASSLEESGLALEQYF
>.|.|TRBV7-9|TRBJ2-7|13
TGTGCCAGCAGCTTACAGGGTGGCGACGAGCAGTACTTC
CASSLQGGDEQYF
>TRBD1|.|TRBV6-5|TRBJ1-2|13
TGTGCCAGCAGTTTACAGGGGACCTCAGGCTACACCTTC
CASSLQGTSGYTF
>TRBD2|once|TRBV2|TRBJ2-1|16
TGTGCCAGCAACGCTCCGGGACTAGGTTCATTCAATGAGCAGTTCTTC
CASNAPGLGSFNEQFF
>TRBD1|few|TRBV19|TRBJ2-2|15
TGTGCCAGTAGAACAGGGGGCGAGAACACCGGGGAGCTGTTTTTT
CASRTGGENTGELFF
>TRBD1|.|TRBV10-3|TRBJ2-7|16
TGTGCCATCAGTGCCCGGGACAGGGGGAACCCCTACGAGCAGTACTTC
CAISARDRGNPYEQYF
>TRBD1|.|TRBV18|TRBJ1-4|20
TGTGCCAGCTCACCGAATTCCGGGACAGGGGGCGAGGGAACTAATGAAAAACTGTTTTTT
CASSPNSGTGGEGTNEKLFF
>.|.|TRBV30|TRBJ1-1|13
TGTGCCTGGAGTGCACAGGGTGGAACTGAAGCTTTCTTT
CAWSAQGGTEAFF
>TRBD2|.|TRBV13|TRBJ2-1|19
TGTGCCGGCAGCCCCGGACTAGCGGGGGGGGAGCAGAGGGTCAATGAGCAGTTCTTC
CAGSPGLAGGEQRVNEQFF
>TRBD1|.|TRBV30|TRBJ1-6|17
TGTGCCTGGAGTGGATTTCAGGGGGCTTTCATAAGTTCACCCCTCCACTTT
CAWSGFQGAFISSPLHF
>.|.|TRBV18|TRBJ1-2|24
.
CASSPTLTMATPSVRNTGNYGYTF
>TRBD1|.|TRBV5-1|TRBJ2-7|14
TGCGCCAGCAGCTCCGGGACAGGGGTCTACGAGCAGTACTTC
CASSSGTGVYEQYF
>.|.|TRBV2|TRBJ1-6|14
TGTGCCAGCAGTGAGGACTCTCCCAATTCCCCCCTCCACTTT
CASSEDSPNSPLHF